Described below is a single T cell receptor (beta chain) sequence and its context. Its antigen is not known. There are 14 residues in the CDR3. The germline V and J ends were trimmed by 1 base and 5 bases, with 10 bases remaining between them. CDR1 and CDR2 (germline): SGHRS, YFSETQ. Expressed TCRB transcripts were sequenced, since all the RNA that had been isolated was reverse transcribed. Profiling relied on immunoSEQ multiplex PCR, and the TCRdb table lists in-frame clones only, not all of them. The profile shows some 640,000 clones, around 15% of them singletons. The source of the sample is a study of beta chain features in type 1 diabetes. Donors underwent one heparinised blood draw, around 120 mL on average. Study-level points and caveats: PCR, the amplification step, might favor shorter templates, equally in patients and controls. For Type 1 diabetes patients, all four CD4+ subsets carried TCRB CDR3s that were moderately but significantly shorter. The VDJ junctions of type 1 diabetes patients carried fewer insertions and more deletions. Still unanswered here is whether HLA type influences TCRB rearrangement.

The sample was naive CD4+ T cells from blood. The chain couples TRBV5-1 to TRBJ2-1, with D possibly being TRBD1 (5 bases). The source is a man aged 18 to 29 with type 1 diabetes. CDR3 in amino acids: CASSLLTEDNEQFF. The CDR3 coding sequence is TGCGCCAGCAGCTTGCTGACAGAGGACAATGAGCAGTTCTTC.